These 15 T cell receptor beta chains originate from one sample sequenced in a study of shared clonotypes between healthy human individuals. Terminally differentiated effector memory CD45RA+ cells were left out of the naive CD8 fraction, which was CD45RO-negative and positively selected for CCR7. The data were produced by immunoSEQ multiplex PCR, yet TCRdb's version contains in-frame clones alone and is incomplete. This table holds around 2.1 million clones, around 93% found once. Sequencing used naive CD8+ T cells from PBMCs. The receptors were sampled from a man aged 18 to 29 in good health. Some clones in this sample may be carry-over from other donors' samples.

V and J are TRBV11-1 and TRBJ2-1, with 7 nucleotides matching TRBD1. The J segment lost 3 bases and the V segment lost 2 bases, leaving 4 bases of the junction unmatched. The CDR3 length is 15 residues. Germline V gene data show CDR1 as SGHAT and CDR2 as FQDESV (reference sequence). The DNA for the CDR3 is TGTGCCAGCAGCTTATCGCCAGGGGGCTACAATGAGCAGTTCTTC. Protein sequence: CASSLSPGGYNEQFF.

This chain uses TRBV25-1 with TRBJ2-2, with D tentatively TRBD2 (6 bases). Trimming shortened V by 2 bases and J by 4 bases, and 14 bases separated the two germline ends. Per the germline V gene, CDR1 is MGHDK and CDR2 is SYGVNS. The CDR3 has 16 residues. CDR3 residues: CASSEDRGTLTGELFF. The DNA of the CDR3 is TGTGCCAGCAGTGAAGATCGCGGGACTCTCACCGGGGAGCTGTTTTTT.

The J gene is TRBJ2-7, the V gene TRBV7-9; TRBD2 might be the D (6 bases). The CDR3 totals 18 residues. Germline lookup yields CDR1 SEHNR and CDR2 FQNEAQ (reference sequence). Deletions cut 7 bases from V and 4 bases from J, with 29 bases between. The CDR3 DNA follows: TGTGCCAGCAACCCCTTTCCCTTCCCACCCGAGGGGACTTACGAGCAGTACTTC. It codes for CASNPFPFPPEGTYEQYF.

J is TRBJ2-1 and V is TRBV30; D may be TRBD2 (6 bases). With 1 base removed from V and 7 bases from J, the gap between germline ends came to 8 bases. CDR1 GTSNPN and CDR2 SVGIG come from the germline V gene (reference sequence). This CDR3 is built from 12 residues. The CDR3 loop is CAWSESGNEQFF. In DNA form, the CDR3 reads TGTGCCTGGAGTGAAAGCGGGAATGAGCAGTTCTTC. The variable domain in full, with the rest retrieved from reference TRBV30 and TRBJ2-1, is SQTIHQWPATLVQPVGSPLSLECTVEGTSNPNLYWYRQAAGRGLQLLFYSVGIGQISSEVPQNLSASRPQDRQFILSSKKLLLSDSGFYLCAWSESGNEQFFGPGTRLTVL.

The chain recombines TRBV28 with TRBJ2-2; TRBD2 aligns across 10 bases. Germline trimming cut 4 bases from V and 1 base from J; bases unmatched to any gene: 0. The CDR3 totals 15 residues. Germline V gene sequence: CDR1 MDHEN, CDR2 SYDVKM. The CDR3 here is CASSWTSGNTGELFF. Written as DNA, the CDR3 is TGTGCCAGCAGTTGGACTAGCGGGAACACCGGGGAGCTGTTTTTT.

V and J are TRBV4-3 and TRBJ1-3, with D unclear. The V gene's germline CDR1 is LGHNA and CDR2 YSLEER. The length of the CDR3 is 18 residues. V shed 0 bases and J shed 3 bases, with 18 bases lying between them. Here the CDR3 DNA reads TGCGCCAGCAGCCAAGATCTGGTAGAGTCTTTAAGTGGAAACACCATATATTTT. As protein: CASSQDLVESLSGNTIYF.

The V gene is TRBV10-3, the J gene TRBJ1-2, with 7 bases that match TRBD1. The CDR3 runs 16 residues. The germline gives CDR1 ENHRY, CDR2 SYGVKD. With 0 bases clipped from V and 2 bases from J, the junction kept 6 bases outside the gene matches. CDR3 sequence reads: CAISESVYRGNYGYTF. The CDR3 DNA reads TGTGCCATCAGTGAGTCGGTTTACAGGGGCAACTATGGCTACACCTTC.

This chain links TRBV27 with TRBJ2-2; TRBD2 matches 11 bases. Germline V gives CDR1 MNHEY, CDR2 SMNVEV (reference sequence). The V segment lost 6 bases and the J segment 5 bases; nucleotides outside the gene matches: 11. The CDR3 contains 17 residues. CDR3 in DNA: TGTGCCAGCAGCCTGTTAGCGGGAGGGCCCTCAACCGGGGAGCTGTTTTTT. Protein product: CASSLLAGGPSTGELFF.

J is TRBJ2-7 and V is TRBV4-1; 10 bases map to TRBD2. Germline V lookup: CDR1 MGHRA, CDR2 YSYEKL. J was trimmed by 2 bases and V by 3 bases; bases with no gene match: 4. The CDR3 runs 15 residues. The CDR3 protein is CASSHTAGGPYEQYF. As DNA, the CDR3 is TGCGCCAGCAGCCACACAGCGGGAGGGCCCTACGAGCAGTACTTC.

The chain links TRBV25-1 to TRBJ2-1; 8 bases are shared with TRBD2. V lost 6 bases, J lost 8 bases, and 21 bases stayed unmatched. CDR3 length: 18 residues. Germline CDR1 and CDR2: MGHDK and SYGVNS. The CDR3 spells CASRAGTRGIVVSDEQFF. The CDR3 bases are TGTGCCAGCAGAGCCGGGACTAGAGGAATCGTGGTGTCGGATGAGCAGTTCTTC.

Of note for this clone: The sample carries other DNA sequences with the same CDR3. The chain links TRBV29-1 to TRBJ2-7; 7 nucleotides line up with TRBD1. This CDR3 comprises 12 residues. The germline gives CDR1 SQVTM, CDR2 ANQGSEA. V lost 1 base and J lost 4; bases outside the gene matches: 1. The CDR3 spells CSVEGRGYEQYF. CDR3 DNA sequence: TGCAGCGTTGAAGGCAGGGGGTACGAGCAGTACTTC.

CDR3 loop: CASSPWVGGNGYTF. The CDR3 nucleotides are TGTGCCAGCAGCCCCTGGGTAGGGGGCAACGGCTACACCTTC. V gene TRBV5-6 combines with J gene TRBJ1-2; 7 nucleotides line up with TRBD1. The V and J ends lost 4 bases and 8 bases, in that order; junction bases with no gene match: 11. This CDR3 is built from 14 residues. From germline, CDR1 is SGHDT and CDR2 YYEEEE.

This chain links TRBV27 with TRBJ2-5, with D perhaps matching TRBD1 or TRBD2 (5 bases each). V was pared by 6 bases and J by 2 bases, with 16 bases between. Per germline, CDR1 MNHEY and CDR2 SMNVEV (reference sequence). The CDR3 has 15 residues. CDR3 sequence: CASSPVGTGQETQYF. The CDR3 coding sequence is TGTGCCAGCAGCCCGGTTGGGACGGGACAAGAGACCCAGTACTTC.

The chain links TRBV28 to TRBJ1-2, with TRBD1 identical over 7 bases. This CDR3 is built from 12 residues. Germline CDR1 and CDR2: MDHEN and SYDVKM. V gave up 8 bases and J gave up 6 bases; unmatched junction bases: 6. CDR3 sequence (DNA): TGTGCCAGCCTTGACAGGGAGGATGGCTACACCTTC. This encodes CASLDREDGYTF.

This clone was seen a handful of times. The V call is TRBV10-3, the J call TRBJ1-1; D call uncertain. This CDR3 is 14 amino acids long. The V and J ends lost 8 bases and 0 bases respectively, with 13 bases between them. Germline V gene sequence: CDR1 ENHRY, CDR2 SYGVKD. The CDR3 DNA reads TGTGCCATCGCAGCCGTAAGTTTGAACACTGAAGCTTTCTTT. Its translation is CAIAAVSLNTEAFF.